The 26 T cell receptor beta chains in this list originate from one sample, sequenced in a study of cytomegalovirus exposure and HLA in healthy donors. The PCR ran on 60 Vbeta and 13 Jbeta primers. This table comes from immunoSEQ multiplex PCR, and its TCRdb copy is limited to in-frame clones, with some not included. The data show about 100,000 clones, 65% to 80% seen once. The sample was PBMCs. The receptors were sampled from a man aged 35 to 55 in good health and CMV-seropositive.

V is TRBV6-5 and J is TRBJ2-3; 10 bases line up with TRBD1. Germline loops: CDR1 MNHEY, CDR2 SVGAGI. After removal of 4 bases from V and 7 bases from J, the junction contained 8 bases not matched to a gene. CDR3 length equals 15 residues. CDR3 nucleotide sequence: TGTGCCAGCAGTTCCCGGGACAGGGGTCCCCATACGCAGTATTTT. Translated: CASSSRDRGPHTQYF.

The rearrangement joins TRBV5-8 to TRBJ1-5, with TRBD1 matching 7 bases. The junction had 5 bases not matched to a gene; V was cut back by 2 bases and J by 3 bases. Germline assignment: CDR1 SGHTS and CDR2 YDEGEE. There are 15 residues in the CDR3. CDR3 nucleotides: TGTGCCAGCAGCTTTCGACAGGGTTACAATCAGCCCCAGCATTTT. This encodes CASSFRQGYNQPQHF.

The J gene is TRBJ2-1, the V gene TRBV7-2; 8 bases are shared with TRBD2. Per the germline V gene, CDR1 is SGHTA and CDR2 is FQGNSA. Unmatched junction bases numbered 10, after V lost 4 bases and J lost 5 bases. The CDR3 covers 16 residues. CDR3 protein: CASSSLRLAPNNEQFF. The CDR3 DNA is TGTGCCAGCAGCTCGTTACGACTAGCGCCTAACAATGAGCAGTTCTTC.

V and J are TRBV6-5 and TRBJ1-6, with a tentative D call TRBD1 (6 bases). The V gene lost 6 bases and the J gene lost 7 bases, with 13 bases spanning the gap. CDR1 and CDR2 (germline): MNHEY, SVGAGI. This CDR3 spans 14 amino acids. The CDR3 DNA sequence: TGTGCCAGCAGGGGGGCACCGGGCAATTCACCCCTCCACTTT. Translation gives CASRGAPGNSPLHF.

Only a few counts were recorded for this clone. Different DNA sequences within this sample yield the same CDR3. The V gene is TRBV9, the J gene TRBJ2-1; 7 nucleotides line up with TRBD2. Germline V gene data show CDR1 as SGDLS and CDR2 as YYNGEE. With V trimmed by 0 bases and J by 4 bases, 7 bases remained unmatched. This CDR3 region has 16 residues. CDR3: CASSVVGGGSYNEQFF. In DNA form, the CDR3 reads TGTGCCAGCAGCGTAGTTGGCGGGGGTAGTTACAATGAGCAGTTCTTC.

CDR3 amino acids: CASRPRDTSPLHF. In nucleotides, the CDR3 is TGTGCCAGCAGGCCACGGGACACTTCACCCCTCCACTTT. The chain combines TRBV7-9 with TRBJ1-6, with D perhaps TRBD1 (6 bases). Per the germline V gene, CDR1 is SEHNR and CDR2 is FQNEAQ (reference sequence). V was clipped by 6 bases and J by 9 bases, with 12 bases between them. This CDR3 comprises 13 residues.

V and J are TRBV2 and TRBJ2-4; D perhaps matches TRBD1 (5 bases). The CDR3 contains 16 residues. Trimming shortened V by 3 bases and J by 2 bases, and 14 bases separated the two germline ends. CDR1 is SNHLY, CDR2 FYNNEI, per germline. CDR3 residues: CASSENGAGTKNIQYF. The CDR3 bases are TGTGCCAGCAGTGAGAATGGGGCAGGAACCAAAAACATTCAGTACTTC.

This clone ranks as medium-sized. The chain employs TRBV4-3 and TRBJ2-5; D is undetermined. This CDR3 is 13 amino acids long. Germline V gene lookup returns CDR1 LGHNA and CDR2 YSLEER. The V gene lost 1 base and the J gene lost 5 bases, with 8 bases spanning the gap. CDR3 region: CASSQGAWETQYF. DNA for the CDR3: TGCGCCAGCAGCCAAGGGGCATGGGAGACCCAGTACTTC.

The chain links TRBV18 to TRBJ2-2; D unclear. The V and J ends lost 2 bases and 2 bases respectively, with 6 bases between them. This CDR3 spans 14 amino acids. Germline V CDR1 and CDR2: KGHSH, LQKENI. CDR3 sequence: CASSPRQNTGELFF. In DNA, the CDR3 is TGTGCCAGCTCACCAAGACAAAACACCGGGGAGCTGTTTTTT.

This clone turned up a few times. This rearrangement joins TRBV27 to TRBJ2-7, with 7 bases matching TRBD2. Trimming removed 2 bases from V and 9 bases from J; junction bases left unmatched: 7. The CDR3 is 13 residues long. From germline, CDR1 is MNHEY and CDR2 SMNVEV (reference sequence). Here the CDR3 reads CASSLTAGVTQYF. The CDR3 DNA reads TGTGCCAGCAGTTTAACTGCGGGGGTGACGCAGTACTTC.

This clone was seen only once. The rearrangement joins TRBV4-1 to TRBJ2-3; 9 bases are a match to TRBD2. The CDR3 is 15 amino acids. The ends lost 4 bases at V and 2 bases at J; junction bases unmatched: 4. Germline assignment: CDR1 MGHRA and CDR2 YSYEKL. The CDR3 sequence: CASSLRGGATDTQYF. CDR3 nucleotides: TGCGCCAGCAGCCTTCGCGGGGGGGCCACAGATACGCAGTATTTT.

This clone has just one count. This rearrangement joins TRBV7-6 to TRBJ2-5, with TRBD2 identical over 8 bases. Germline V gene data show CDR1 as SGHVS and CDR2 as FNYEAQ. Trimming took 5 bases from V and 2 from J; bases not matched to a gene: 7. The CDR3 is 15 residues long. The CDR3 spells CASSPSGGFQETQYF. The CDR3 nucleotides read TGTGCCAGCAGCCCGAGCGGGGGCTTTCAAGAGACCCAGTACTTC.

The table lists this clone with a few counts. V and J are TRBV5-4 and TRBJ1-1; 11 bases match TRBD1. The CDR3 has 17 amino acids. Looked up from germline, CDR1 is SGHNT and CDR2 is YYREEE (reference sequence). The V and J ends lost 4 bases and 1 base, in that order; junction bases with no gene match: 9. The CDR3 DNA follows: TGTGCCAGCAGCCCCGGGACAGGGGGGAATTCGAACACTGAAGCTTTCTTT. It specifies CASSPGTGGNSNTEAFF.

The rearrangement joins TRBV4-2 to TRBJ1-2; 9 positions match TRBD1. V was pared by 2 bases and J by 7 bases, with 5 bases of the junction left unmatched. Germline assignment: CDR1 LGHNA and CDR2 YNFKEQ. The CDR3 sequence is 14 residues long. CDR3 bases: TGTGCCAGCAGCCAACCGGGGACAGGGCGTGGCTACACCTTC. Protein: CASSQPGTGRGYTF.

The chain employs TRBV2 and TRBJ1-2; D is unclear. The CDR3 consists of 14 residues. Germline values: CDR1 SNHLY, CDR2 FYNNEI. V dropped 5 bases and J dropped 8 bases, with 18 bases sitting between them. CDR3 loop: CASSSTVEIGGYTF. CDR3 DNA: TGTGCCAGCAGTTCAACAGTGGAAATTGGGGGCTACACCTTC.

This chain uses TRBV2 with TRBJ2-1; the D gene is possibly TRBD1 (5 bases). Germline-derived CDR1 and CDR2 are SNHLY and FYNNEI. The CDR3 sequence is 13 residues long. V lost 6 bases and J 7 bases, leaving 13 bases between the germline ends. In DNA, the CDR3 is TGTGCCAGCAGCCTTACAGGTTCTAATGAGCAGTTCTTC. This gives the protein CASSLTGSNEQFF.

This clone was detected a few times. The V call is TRBV14, the J call TRBJ1-3; D not resolved. Between the trimmed V and J ends, which lost 0 bases and 0 bases, there was a span of 12 bases. The CDR3 length is 17 residues. The germline gives CDR1 SGHDN, CDR2 FVKESK. The CDR3 loop is CASSQDSMRFSGNTIYF. The CDR3 DNA reads TGTGCCAGCAGCCAAGATTCTATGCGGTTCTCTGGAAACACCATATATTTT.

The chain is built from TRBV9 and TRBJ2-5, with D uncertain. Germline loops: CDR1 SGDLS, CDR2 YYNGEE. The CDR3 loop spans 15 amino acids. V was shortened by 0 bases and J by 2 bases, with 11 bases between the two germline ends. CDR3 DNA sequence: TGTGCCAGCAGCGTAGGATCTATCTCGCAAGAGACCCAGTACTTC. This gives the protein CASSVGSISQETQYF.

This chain links TRBV5-4 with TRBJ2-7, with 11 bases identical to TRBD2. Germline CDR1 SGHNT, CDR2 YYREEE (reference sequence). Germline trimming cut 4 bases from V and 7 bases from J; bases unmatched to any gene: 10. The CDR3 totals 15 residues. The CDR3 bases are TGTGCCAGCAGCGCCGCACTAGCGGGAGTAGGGGAGCAGTACTTC. Residues: CASSAALAGVGEQYF.

Regarding this clone: This CDR3 is also generated by other DNA sequences in the sample. The chain combines TRBV5-1 with TRBJ2-5; 11 nucleotides match TRBD2. The CDR3 is 18 residues long. The V and J ends lost 0 bases and 0 bases, in that order; junction bases with no gene match: 7. CDR1 and CDR2 from the germline V gene are SGHRS and YFSETQ. CDR3 sequence: CASSLELAGGQYQETQYF. The CDR3 DNA is TGCGCCAGCAGCTTGGAGTTAGCGGGGGGGCAGTACCAAGAGACCCAGTACTTC. Together with reference TRBV5-1 and TRBJ2-5, the CDR3 gives the full variable domain: KAGVTQTPRYLIKTRGQQVTLSCSPISGHRSVSWYQQTPGQGLQFLFEYFSETQRNKGNFPGRFSGRQFSNSRSEMNVSTLELGDSALYLCASSLELAGGQYQETQYFGPGTRLLVL.

This clone was observed a few times. The chain has TRBV28 and TRBJ1-4, with D maybe TRBD1 (6 bases). CDR3 length equals 13 residues. Trimming removed 8 bases from V and 1 base from J, with 8 bases in between. Looked up from germline, CDR1 is MDHEN and CDR2 is SYDVKM. CDR3 sequence (DNA): TGTGCCAGCCACAGGGAAACTAATGAAAAACTGTTTTTT. Amino acid sequence: CASHRETNEKLFF.

This clone was counted a few times. The chain couples TRBV10-3 to TRBJ2-7; 10 positions match TRBD2. Germline CDR1 ENHRY, CDR2 SYGVKD. The junction had 9 bases not matched to a gene; V was cut back by 6 bases and J by 4 bases. The CDR3 extends over 15 amino acids. The CDR3 DNA reads as TGTGCCATCAGGGGAGCTAGCGGGAGTTCGTACGAGCAGTACTTC. It is translated as CAIRGASGSSYEQYF.

Here the CDR3 reads CASSYGENYNEQFF. The CDR3 region has the DNA TGCGCCAGCAGCTACGGGGAGAACTACAATGAGCAGTTCTTC. The genes are TRBV5-1 and TRBJ2-1, with D possibly matching TRBD2 (5 bases). The length of the CDR3 is 14 residues. Trimming shortened V by 3 bases and J by 3 bases, and 10 bases separated the two germline ends. In germline, CDR1 is SGHRS, CDR2 YFSETQ.

This clone appeared a few times. The chain joins TRBV6-1 to TRBJ1-5; a weak D match, TRBD1 (5 bases). CDR1 MNHNS and CDR2 SASEGT come from the germline V gene. V lost 7 bases and J lost 5, with 12 bases in between. The CDR3 length is 13 residues. The CDR3 loop reads CASTTVFDQPQHF. CDR3 DNA: TGTGCCAGCACGACAGTTTTTGATCAGCCCCAGCATTTT.

V is TRBV28 and J is TRBJ2-2; TRBD2 agrees at 8 bases. After removal of 2 bases from V and 4 bases from J, the junction contained 3 bases not matched to a gene. Looked up from germline, CDR1 is MDHEN and CDR2 is SYDVKM. This CDR3 is 15 amino acids long. The CDR3 DNA reads TGTGCCAGCAGTTTACCCCTAGCGGGCACCGGGGAGCTGTTTTTT. This translates into CASSLPLAGTGELFF.

The DNA of the CDR3 is TGTGCCAGTAGTATGGAGCTCGGAAAACTGTTTTTT. Its translation is CASSMELGKLFF. The chain recombines TRBV19 with TRBJ1-4; D not certain. The CDR3 has 12 residues. Trimming took off 3 bases at V and 10 bases at J, with 9 bases between the two ends. From germline, CDR1 is LNHDA and CDR2 SQIVND (reference sequence).